This TCR beta chain was identified during a study of T-cell reconstitution after alpha-beta-depleted transplantation in children (dated by TCRdb to the mid-2010s). The study in broad terms: The study quantitatively tracked T-cell immune reconstitution after TCRalphabeta/CD19-depleted allogeneic hematopoietic cell transplantation in children using TCR repertoire profiling.

A word on this clonotype: This clone's antigen is unknown. No qualities accompany the bases; no much larger clone lies one base away.

Broad study findings and their caveats: About two months after transplant, the apparently early recovery of alphabetaT-cell counts reportedly depended on just several hundred clones that had expanded rapidly and came from non-depleted graft cells. Over the following months the frequencies of hyperexpanded clones went down, and after one year T-cell counts and TCRbeta diversity were mostly credited to newly produced T cells. In some patients, the high TCRbeta diversity seen at day 60 was put down to recipient T cells and intrathymic progenitors that had survived conditioning.

The library was generated by PCR. Sequencing relied on an Illumina HiSeq 2500. To normalize quantification of the TCRbeta repertoire, the TCR libraries were built with molecular barcoding that relied on unique molecular identifiers. TCRdb reworked the public reads: Q25 trimming with fastp, MiXCR clone assembly, productive beta chains retained. Identical CDR3 protein sequences are pooled into one entry, listed with their most common genes and DNA. The sample data list fewer than 700,000 distinct CDR3 sequences, and over 10% of these were observed just once. The ten largest clones add up to 2.2% of the sample. The intended sense of this specimen's treatment or condition label: allogeneic hematopoietic cell transplantation with graft depleted of TCRalphabeta T cells and CD19 B cells. The transplant recipients were children given TCRalphabeta/CD19-depleted allogeneic hematopoietic cell grafts. Specimen: PBMCs, mostly from graft donor cells, collected 360 days after TCRalphabeta/CD19-depleted stem cell transplant. This clonotype was obtained from a male patient younger than 18 who had a stem cell transplant for acute myeloid leukemia, so the T cells may come from the graft donor.

The CDR3 protein: CASSLRVAVAGLKQFF. Here is the DNA: TGTGCCAGCAGCTTACGGGTAGCGGTAGCGGGACTAAAGCAGTTCTTC. Here the chain combines TRBV7-2 and TRBJ2-1, and 8 bases in between align with TRBD2. From the germline V gene, CDR1 is SGHTA and CDR2 is FQGNSA. The junction shows trimming of 2 bases on V and 11 bases on J, and the gene matches do not reach 14 bases of it. There are 16 amino acids in the CDR3, from cysteine to phenylalanine inclusive. Only the CDR3 DNA stays, 48 bases, in frame from base 1.